The 2 T cell receptor beta chains given below trace back to one sample, sequenced in a study of chemoradiotherapy in HPV16-positive cancers (dated by TCRdb to between 2021 and 2023). Receptor amplification or capture employed the immunoSEQ multiplex PCR assay. The source is immuneACCESS, and TCRdb retained only in-frame sequences with V and J called. Part of the clones is not carried over; for the studies checked, unresolved V genes explain less than half of this, and the remainder is unexplained. This sample holds just over 25,000 clones; approximately 92% were observed only once. 20% to 25% of the sample goes to the ten largest clones. The sequencing here drew on blood, taken from a patient who underwent chemoradiotherapy. These TCRs come from a human donor with HPV-associated anogenital cancer.

CDR3 DNA sequence: TGTGCCAGCAGCTTGGCCGGCAGCTTCACGTACAATGAGCAGTTCTTC. Translated: CASSLAGSFTYNEQFF. The J gene is TRBJ2-1, the V gene TRBV5-4; D gene unclear. The CDR3 runs to 16 residues. Germline V gene data show CDR1 as SGHNT and CDR2 as YYREEE (reference sequence). With 0 bases removed from V and 4 bases from J, the gap between germline ends came to 14 bases.

J is TRBJ1-5 and V is TRBV2; D gene ambiguous. The ends were cut back, 2 bases at V and 3 bases at J, with 8 bases in the middle. The CDR3 has 14 residues. Germline V gene lookup returns CDR1 SNHLY and CDR2 FYNNEI. As DNA, the CDR3 is TGTGCCAGCAGTGAATGGACCTCCAATCAGCCCCAGCATTTT. Residues: CASSEWTSNQPQHF.